The 15 T cell receptor beta chains below were found in one sample sequenced in a study of OX40 agonist ivuxolimab in advanced cancers. Measured with immunoSEQ multiplex PCR; TCRdb has only the in-frame clones, and not every one. The table lists roughly 89,000 clones, roughly 93% of them singletons. Sample: CD4+ or CD8+ T cells sorted from blood, taken in a trial of the OX40 agonist ivuxolimab. The receptor set was obtained from an adult with an advanced solid tumor such as melanoma, head and neck, liver or kidney cancer.

V usage is TRBV5-1 and J usage is TRBJ2-7; D possibly uses TRBD1 or TRBD2 (6 bases each). The CDR3 covers 15 residues. V was pared by 0 bases and J by 2 bases, with 12 bases between. CDR1 and CDR2 from the germline V gene are SGHRS and YFSETQ. CDR3: CASSLGPGEAYEQYF. In nucleotides, the CDR3 is TGCGCCAGCAGCTTGGGGCCAGGGGAGGCCTACGAGCAGTACTTC. Combining the CDR3 with reference TRBV5-1 and TRBJ2-7 gives the whole variable domain KAGVTQTPRYLIKTRGQQVTLSCSPISGHRSVSWYQQTPGQGLQFLFEYFSETQRNKGNFPGRFSGRQFSNSRSEMNVSTLELGDSALYLCASSLGPGEAYEQYFGPGTRLTVT.

V usage is TRBV19 and J usage is TRBJ2-1; D is perhaps TRBD2 (6 bases). This CDR3 region has 18 residues. The V gene lost 7 bases and the J gene lost 4 bases, with 26 bases spanning the gap. CDR1 and CDR2 (germline): LNHDA, SQIVND (reference sequence). The CDR3, as DNA: TGTGCCAGTACTACGACCTGGGAGCGAGCGGGTTTTTACAATGAGCAGTTCTTC. This gives the protein CASTTTWERAGFYNEQFF. The full variable domain, with the rest looked up from reference TRBV19 and TRBJ2-1, is DGGITQSPKYLFRKEGQNVTLSCEQNLNHDAMYWYRQDPGQGLRLIYYSQIVNDFQKGDIAEGYSVSREKKESFPLTVTSAQKNPTAFYLCASTTTWERAGFYNEQFFGPGTRLTVL.

The rearrangement joins TRBV11-2 to TRBJ2-1; 9 bases line up with TRBD1. Trimming took 5 bases from V and 6 from J; bases not matched to a gene: 8. This CDR3 region has 15 residues. Germline CDR1 is SGHAT and CDR2 is FQNNGV. CDR3 amino acids: CASSKRGGQGNEQFF. CDR3 bases: TGTGCCAGCAGCAAAAGAGGGGGACAGGGCAATGAGCAGTTCTTC.

The DNA for the CDR3 is TGTGCCAGCAGTCTGTCGGGCACAGATACGCAGTATTTT. It codes for CASSLSGTDTQYF. The chain has TRBV6-5 and TRBJ2-3; no clear D gene. This CDR3 region has 13 residues. V dropped 5 bases and J dropped 1 base, with 7 bases sitting between them. Germline CDR1 and CDR2: MNHEY and SVGAGI.

The gene calls are TRBV28 and TRBJ1-1; the D gene is possibly TRBD1 (5 bases). From germline, CDR1 is MDHEN and CDR2 SYDVKM. The V end lost 0 bases, the J end lost 1 base, and 12 bases lay between the germline ends. The CDR3 is 16 amino acids. The CDR3 here is CASSLWGRAGNTEAFF. The CDR3 region has the DNA TGTGCCAGCAGTTTATGGGGGCGGGCAGGGAACACTGAAGCTTTCTTT.

The chain uses TRBV18 and TRBJ2-7; perhaps D is TRBD1 or TRBD2 (5 bases each). Per germline, CDR1 KGHSH and CDR2 LQKENI. V was cut by 2 bases and J by 6 bases, with 14 bases left in between. The CDR3 is 14 residues long. The CDR3, as DNA: TGTGCCAGCTCACCAGGGACCGTGCTGGTCGAGCAGTACTTC. Translated: CASSPGTVLVEQYF.

V gene TRBV9 combines with J gene TRBJ2-1, with D maybe TRBD1 (5 bases). This CDR3 region has 13 residues. Germline V CDR1 and CDR2: SGDLS, YYNGEE. Trimming took off 1 base at V and 3 bases at J, with 5 bases between the two ends. The CDR3 is CASSVTGYNEQFF. The CDR3 DNA reads as TGTGCCAGCAGCGTAACAGGCTACAATGAGCAGTTCTTC.

This clone showed up just a few times. V and J are TRBV11-2 and TRBJ1-2, with no clear D. Germline V CDR1 and CDR2: SGHAT, FQNNGV. V lost 2 bases, J lost 8 bases, and 15 bases lay in between. The CDR3 extends over 14 amino acids. DNA of the CDR3: TGTGCCAGCAGCTTACAGAGTGCTGGGTACGGCTACACCTTC. Translating it yields CASSLQSAGYGYTF.

This rearrangement joins TRBV19 to TRBJ2-7; 10 positions agree with TRBD1. There are 15 residues in the CDR3. J was trimmed by 6 bases and V by 4 bases; bases with no gene match: 9. The germline V gene has CDR1 LNHDA and CDR2 SQIVND (reference sequence). The CDR3 nucleotides read TGTGCCAGTAGTAATCCCGGGACAGGGGAACGCGAGCAGTACTTC. It specifies CASSNPGTGEREQYF.

This clone was detected only once. This sequence joins TRBV7-9 and TRBJ2-5; TRBD1 or TRBD2 may be the D gene (6 bases each). The germline V and J ends were trimmed by 1 base and 1 base, with 10 bases remaining between them. CDR3 length: 15 amino acids. Germline CDR1 reads SEHNR; CDR2 reads FQNEAQ (reference sequence). The CDR3 is CASSLVSGAQETQYF. CDR3 DNA: TGTGCCAGCAGCTTAGTTTCGGGGGCCCAAGAGACCCAGTACTTC.

The V call is TRBV28, the J call TRBJ2-7; 8 bases fit TRBD1. Trimming at V came to 2 bases and at J to 7 bases, leaving 1 base not matched to a gene. CDR1 and CDR2 (germline): MDHEN, SYDVKM. The CDR3 contains 12 residues. The CDR3 region is CASSLGQGEQYF. DNA for the CDR3: TGTGCCAGCAGTTTAGGACAGGGAGAGCAGTACTTC.

This sequence joins TRBV18 and TRBJ2-7, with a tentative D call TRBD2 (5 bases). The V end was cut by 2 bases, the J end by 2 bases, with 19 bases between. The CDR3 is 17 residues long. Germline lookup yields CDR1 KGHSH and CDR2 LQKENI. The CDR3 DNA follows: TGTGCCAGCTCACCAAGAGGGTCAGGAGGAGGCCCCTACGAGCAGTACTTC. Amino acid sequence: CASSPRGSGGGPYEQYF.

The genes are TRBV6-5 and TRBJ2-2; TRBD1 agrees at 10 bases. In germline, CDR1 is MNHEY, CDR2 SVGAGI. V lost 6 bases and J lost 3; bases outside the gene matches: 4. The CDR3 covers 15 residues. As DNA, the CDR3 is TGTGCCAGCAGCCGGACAGGGGGAGACACCGGGGAGCTGTTTTTT. It is translated as CASSRTGGDTGELFF.

V gene TRBV28 combines with J gene TRBJ2-1; D possibly corresponds to TRBD2 (6 bases). The CDR3 is 14 amino acids. Germline V CDR1 and CDR2: MDHEN, SYDVKM. V lost 2 bases, J lost 5 bases, and 10 bases lay in between. CDR3 in amino acids: CASSLAGRHNEQFF. In DNA form, the CDR3 reads TGTGCCAGCAGTTTAGCGGGAAGGCACAATGAGCAGTTCTTC.

The chain has TRBV7-9 and TRBJ2-7; 8 bases map to TRBD1. From germline, CDR1 is SEHNR and CDR2 FQNEAQ (reference sequence). The V gene end was trimmed by 4 bases and the J gene end by 2 bases; junction bases not matched to a gene: 13. CDR3 length: 17 residues. The CDR3 region is CASSSSWTGIWTYEQYF. The CDR3 bases are TGTGCCAGCAGCTCATCGTGGACAGGGATATGGACCTACGAGCAGTACTTC.